Shown below are 30 T cell receptor beta chains from a single sample sequenced in a study of blood T cell repertoires in COVID-19. Method: immunoSEQ multiplex PCR; TCRdb's copy keeps in-frame clones and lacks some. The sample holds about 380,000 clones, 89% seen once. What was sequenced was peripheral blood. These receptors were collected from a man in his forties with acute or convalescent COVID-19.

V usage is TRBV10-2 and J usage is TRBJ1-5, with unresolved D. The CDR3 extends over 15 amino acids. The germline V and J ends were trimmed by 0 bases and 1 base, with 7 bases remaining between them. Germline loops: CDR1 WSHSY, CDR2 SAAADI. CDR3 loop: CASSESGRSNQPQHF. Here the CDR3 DNA reads TGCGCCAGCAGTGAGTCGGGCAGAAGCAATCAGCCCCAGCATTTT.

The chain combines TRBV28 with TRBJ1-6, with D tentatively TRBD1 (6 bases). This CDR3 comprises 14 residues. V lost 4 bases and J 8 bases, leaving 12 bases between the germline ends. Per germline, CDR1 MDHEN and CDR2 SYDVKM. CDR3: CASSSPDSDSPLHF. DNA for the CDR3: TGTGCCAGCAGTTCCCCGGACAGTGATTCACCCCTCCACTTT.

The gene calls are TRBV5-8 and TRBJ1-6; TRBD1 matches 7 bases. V shed 6 bases, J shed 0 bases, and the junction held 6 bases outside the gene matches. There are 16 residues in the CDR3. Germline V gives CDR1 SGHTS, CDR2 YDEGEE. This chain's CDR3 is CASMSTGPSYNSPLHF. The CDR3, as DNA: TGTGCCAGCATGTCGACAGGGCCCTCCTATAATTCACCCCTCCACTTT.

This chain links TRBV11-3 with TRBJ2-2; 8 bases agree with TRBD1. This CDR3 contains 14 residues. Germline V lookup: CDR1 SGHNT, CDR2 YENEEA. V shed 5 bases, J shed 3 bases, and the junction held 2 bases outside the gene matches. CDR3 sequence (DNA): TGTGCCAGCAGCCCGGGACAGGACACCGGGGAGCTGTTTTTT. This gives the protein CASSPGQDTGELFF.

The sample holds one count of this clone. This chain uses TRBV5-4 with TRBJ1-1, with 9 bases matching TRBD1. The junction had 4 bases not matched to a gene; V was cut back by 4 bases and J by 6 bases. Germline V gene sequence: CDR1 SGHNT, CDR2 YYREEE (reference sequence). The CDR3 has 13 residues. The CDR3 DNA reads as TGTGCCAGCAGCACCTGGACAGGGGCTGAAGCTTTCTTT. Its translation: CASSTWTGAEAFF.

The chain uses TRBV27 and TRBJ1-5; D remains unclear. V shed 5 bases and J shed 7 bases, with 12 bases lying between them. The CDR3 extends over 13 amino acids. Per the germline V gene, CDR1 is MNHEY and CDR2 is SMNVEV (reference sequence). The CDR3 nucleotides are TGTGCCAGCAGTCCACTAAGTTGGCAGCCCCAGCATTTT. This gives the protein CASSPLSWQPQHF.

This clone was observed a single time. The chain uses TRBV5-1 and TRBJ2-7, with 9 bases aligning to TRBD2. This CDR3 has 16 residues. Germline trimming cut 4 bases from V and 0 bases from J; bases unmatched to any gene: 8. CDR1 SGHRS and CDR2 YFSETQ come from the germline V gene. CDR3 sequence (DNA): TGCGCCAGCAGCAAAGCTACGACTAGCGGCTCCTACGAGCAGTACTTC. Its protein is CASSKATTSGSYEQYF.

J is TRBJ1-2 and V is TRBV9; D might be TRBD1 (6 bases). V lost 4 bases, J lost 4 bases, and 14 bases lay in between. The CDR3 has 14 residues. Germline lookup yields CDR1 SGDLS and CDR2 YYNGEE. The CDR3, as DNA: TGTGCCAGCAGCCCCCGGGACACAAGCTATGGCTACACCTTC. Protein: CASSPRDTSYGYTF.

In the case of this clone: The sample carries other DNA sequences with the same CDR3. The chain combines TRBV9 with TRBJ2-5; the D gene is possibly TRBD2 (6 bases). The CDR3 is made up of 13 amino acids. Deletions cut 2 bases from V and 3 bases from J, with 8 bases between. Germline V lookup: CDR1 SGDLS, CDR2 YYNGEE. The CDR3: CASSVGTEETQYF. The DNA for the CDR3 is TGTGCCAGCAGCGTCGGGACTGAAGAGACCCAGTACTTC.

J is TRBJ2-7 and V is TRBV5-6, with TRBD2 as a possible D gene (5 bases). Germline V gene lookup returns CDR1 SGHDT and CDR2 YYEEEE. The V and J ends lost 2 bases and 4 bases respectively, with 16 bases between them. The CDR3 is made up of 15 amino acids. CDR3 DNA sequence: TGTGCCAGCAGCTTTCATCAGGTTGGAGGATACGAGCAGTACTTC. Translated: CASSFHQVGGYEQYF.

The J gene is TRBJ2-7, the V gene TRBV28, with 7 bases lining up with TRBD1. Per the germline V gene, CDR1 is MDHEN and CDR2 is SYDVKM. V lost 2 bases, J lost 3 bases, and 4 bases stayed unmatched. CDR3 length: 14 amino acids. The CDR3 nucleotides read TGTGCCAGCAGTTTAGACAGGGATATCTACGAGCAGTACTTC. This sequence encodes CASSLDRDIYEQYF.

This chain connects TRBV9 to TRBJ2-5; D gene unclear. Trimming shortened V by 6 bases and J by 2 bases, and 17 bases separated the two germline ends. This CDR3 has 15 residues. Germline assignment: CDR1 SGDLS and CDR2 YYNGEE. DNA of the CDR3: TGTGCCAGCACCACTTATAATAAAATTCAAGAGACCCAGTACTTC. The encoded protein is CASTTYNKIQETQYF.

The chain uses TRBV28 and TRBJ1-5; 9 bases are a match to TRBD1. Germline CDR1 is MDHEN and CDR2 is SYDVKM. This CDR3 has 12 residues. Unmatched junction bases numbered 0, after V lost 8 bases and J lost 4 bases. CDR3 residues: CASGTGNQPQHF. DNA of the CDR3: TGTGCCAGCGGGACAGGGAATCAGCCCCAGCATTTT.

The V and J genes are TRBV3-1 (or the pseudogene TRBV3-2) and TRBJ1-3, with no clear D. The CDR3 runs to 14 residues. Germline assignment: CDR1 LGHDT and CDR2 YNNKEL (reference sequence). Trimming left V 6 bases short and J 4 bases short, with 13 bases between. CDR3 residues: CASSRTEGGNTIYF. The CDR3 DNA is TGTGCCAGCAGTCGAACAGAAGGAGGAAACACCATATATTTT.

The rearrangement joins TRBV19 to TRBJ2-7; D is unclear. V shed 10 bases and J shed 0 bases, with 13 bases lying between them. Germline CDR1 reads LNHDA; CDR2 reads SQIVND (reference sequence). The CDR3 loop spans 13 amino acids. The CDR3 DNA is TGTGCCACGTCCGGCGGTTCCTCCTACGAGCAGTACTTC. Translated, it gives CATSGGSSYEQYF.

The chain carries TRBV9 and TRBJ2-1; 9 positions agree with TRBD1. The V gene's germline CDR1 is SGDLS and CDR2 YYNGEE. J lost 8 bases, V lost 4 bases, and 1 base had no gene match. The CDR3 loop spans 12 amino acids. DNA of the CDR3: TGTGCCAGCAGCAGGACAGGGGATGAGCAGTTCTTC. Translated, it gives CASSRTGDEQFF. Together with reference TRBV9 and TRBJ2-1, the CDR3 gives the full variable domain: DSGVTQTPKHLITATGQRVTLRCSPRSGDLSVYWYQQSLDQGLQFLIQYYNGEERAKGNILERFSAQQFPDLHSELNLSSLELGDSALYFCASSRTGDEQFFGPGTRLTVL.

V gene TRBV5-4 combines with J gene TRBJ1-2; a possible D gene is TRBD1 (6 bases). V was pared by 1 base and J by 1 base, with 11 bases between. The CDR3 consists of 15 residues. Germline CDR1 SGHNT, CDR2 YYREEE (reference sequence). CDR3 in DNA: TGTGCCAGCAGCTTGCAATCGGGACATAACTATGGCTACACCTTC. Amino acid sequence: CASSLQSGHNYGYTF.

The chain couples TRBV13 to TRBJ2-1, with 10 bases aligning to TRBD2. The V segment lost 5 bases and the J segment 6 bases; nucleotides outside the gene matches: 25. This CDR3 is 21 amino acids long. Per the germline V gene, CDR1 is PRHDT and CDR2 is FYEKMQ (reference sequence). CDR3 DNA: TGTGCCAGCAGCCTAGAGGCGACAGGGACGTTATGGTTAGCGGGAGGCAATGAGCAGTTCTTC. Translating gives CASSLEATGTLWLAGGNEQFF.

This sequence joins TRBV10-1 and TRBJ2-3, with D unresolved. The CDR3 is 13 amino acids. Germline V CDR1 and CDR2: WNHNN, SYGVQD (reference sequence). The V gene lost 3 bases and the J gene lost 2 bases, with 6 bases spanning the gap. The CDR3 bases are TGCGCCAGCAGTGACGGGTACACAGATACGCAGTATTTT. It is translated as CASSDGYTDTQYF.

V usage is TRBV19 and J usage is TRBJ1-2; D might be TRBD1 (5 bases). V gave up 5 bases and J gave up 7 bases, with 17 bases separating them. Germline assignment: CDR1 LNHDA and CDR2 SQIVND (reference sequence). The length of the CDR3 is 14 residues. CDR3 loop: CASSPLFDSGGYTF. The CDR3 DNA sequence: TGTGCCAGTAGTCCCCTATTCGACAGTGGTGGCTACACCTTC.

The V gene is TRBV27, the J gene TRBJ2-3, with TRBD2 matching over 10 bases. CDR3 length: 15 residues. Per the germline V gene, CDR1 is MNHEY and CDR2 is SMNVEV (reference sequence). V was pared by 6 bases and J by 5 bases, with 8 bases of the junction left unmatched. The CDR3 is CASSLISGGRDTQYF. The CDR3 DNA sequence: TGTGCCAGCAGCCTAATTAGCGGGGGGAGAGATACGCAGTATTTT.

The gene calls are TRBV19 and TRBJ1-5; 9 positions match TRBD1. Trimming cost V 1 base and J 6 bases; bases outside gene matches: 13. This CDR3 has 18 residues. Germline V gives CDR1 LNHDA, CDR2 SQIVND (reference sequence). This CDR3 is CASSIVVEDRGTGQPQHF. For the CDR3, the DNA is TGTGCCAGTAGTATAGTCGTTGAGGACAGGGGAACAGGTCAGCCCCAGCATTTT. The complete variable domain, with remaining parts taken from reference TRBV19 and TRBJ1-5, reads DGGITQSPKYLFRKEGQNVTLSCEQNLNHDAMYWYRQDPGQGLRLIYYSQIVNDFQKGDIAEGYSVSREKKESFPLTVTSAQKNPTAFYLCASSIVVEDRGTGQPQHFGDGTRLSIL.

The chain couples TRBV19 to TRBJ2-7, with TRBD1 matching 9 bases. Looked up from germline, CDR1 is LNHDA and CDR2 is SQIVND (reference sequence). Trimming removed 10 bases from V and 4 bases from J; junction bases left unmatched: 11. The CDR3 extends over 14 amino acids. The CDR3 DNA is TGTGCCACCGGGGGCCGGGACAGGGCTTACGAGCAGTACTTC. Protein sequence: CATGGRDRAYEQYF.

DNA for the CDR3: TGCAGCGTTGAAGATCAGGGCCCGGCCAATGAGCAGTTCTTC. Protein sequence: CSVEDQGPANEQFF. The gene calls are TRBV29-1 and TRBJ2-1, with D possibly matching TRBD1 (5 bases). This CDR3 is built from 14 residues. From germline, CDR1 is SQVTM and CDR2 ANQGSEA. V lost 0 bases and J lost 6, with 12 bases in between.

This chain connects TRBV11-2 to TRBJ2-7, with TRBD1 matching 7 bases. Germline lookup yields CDR1 SGHAT and CDR2 FQNNGV. This CDR3 region has 15 residues. With 6 bases clipped from V and 7 bases from J, the junction kept 15 bases outside the gene matches. CDR3 DNA sequence: TGTGCCAGCAGGCTGATCCGGGACAGACCCGGAGAGCAGTACTTC. Translating it yields CASRLIRDRPGEQYF.

The chain has TRBV7-2 and TRBJ1-1; tentatively, D is TRBD1 (6 bases). Trimming shortened V by 5 bases and J by 8 bases, and 15 bases separated the two germline ends. The CDR3 covers 13 residues. Looked up from germline, CDR1 is SGHTA and CDR2 is FQGNSA. The CDR3 DNA reads as TGTGCCAGCAGCGGAAACAGGGTAGCCGAAGCTTTCTTT. Translated, it gives CASSGNRVAEAFF.

The V call is TRBV7-8, the J call TRBJ1-2; D might be TRBD1 (6 bases). Germline V CDR1 and CDR2: SGHVS, FQNEAQ. V was clipped by 5 bases and J by 8 bases, with 9 bases between them. The CDR3 consists of 11 residues. The CDR3 loop reads CASSTDSGYTF. CDR3 nucleotides: TGTGCCAGCAGCACGGACAGCGGCTACACCTTC.

A remark on this clone: Other DNA variants within this sample encode the same CDR3. The chain couples TRBV28 to TRBJ2-1; D may be TRBD1 (6 bases). The CDR3 has 12 amino acids. In germline, CDR1 is MDHEN, CDR2 SYDVKM. The ends were cut back, 2 bases at V and 7 bases at J, with 6 bases in the middle. This CDR3 reads CASSLTGNEQFF. The CDR3 DNA follows: TGTGCCAGCAGTTTAACAGGGAATGAGCAGTTCTTC.

This chain uses TRBV28 with TRBJ2-7; perhaps TRBD2 as D (6 bases). There are 15 residues in the CDR3. Trimming shortened V by 1 base and J by 5 bases, and 15 bases separated the two germline ends. Looked up from germline, CDR1 is MDHEN and CDR2 is SYDVKM. This chain's CDR3 is CASSLFTGRGDEQYF. As DNA, the CDR3 is TGTGCCAGCAGTTTATTTACGGGGCGCGGGGACGAGCAGTACTTC.

CDR3 protein: CASSPGFHEQYF. CDR3 DNA sequence: TGTGCCAGCAGCCCAGGGTTCCACGAGCAGTACTTC. The rearrangement joins TRBV6-5 to TRBJ2-7; the D gene is possibly TRBD1 (5 bases). This CDR3 has 12 amino acids. Trimming took off 6 bases at V and 5 bases at J, with 11 bases between the two ends. The germline CDR1 and CDR2 sequences are MNHEY and SVGAGI.